The 3 T cell receptor beta chains below come from one sample, sequenced in a study of response to subunit inactivated influenza vaccine. TCRdb re-called the RT-PCR reads through MiXCR, storing one row per CDR3 protein. The repertoire holds about 780,000 distinct CDR3 sequences, with 18% as singletons. The source material was PBMCs from blood, sampled around 5 days after vaccination. Every receptor here comes from a man aged 45-60 years who received an inactivated influenza vaccine.

This clonotype was seen a handful of times. This rearrangement joins TRBV4-3 to TRBJ2-4; perhaps TRBD1 as D (6 bases). Germline values: CDR1 LGHNA, CDR2 YSLEER. CDR3 size: 15 residues. Trimming took off 0 bases at V and 6 bases at J, with 12 bases between the two ends. The CDR3 is CASSQDPGRGNIQYF. CDR3 in DNA: TGCGCCAGCAGCCAAGATCCGGGCAGGGGAAACATTCAGTACTTC.

This clonotype was observed a few times. The chain uses TRBV7-9 and TRBJ2-5; 8 bases line up with TRBD1. Trimming removed 5 bases from V and 6 bases from J; junction bases left unmatched: 14. The CDR3 has 16 amino acids. Germline V lookup: CDR1 SEHNR, CDR2 FQNEAQ (reference sequence). The CDR3 is CASSPPGQAVSKTQYF. The CDR3 DNA is TGTGCCAGCAGCCCGCCGGGACAGGCGGTTTCGAAGACCCAGTACTTC. Full variable domain (rest looked up from reference TRBV7-9 and TRBJ2-5): DTGVSQNPRHKITKRGQNVTFRCDPISEHNRLYWYRQTLGQGPEFLTYFQNEAQLEKSRLLSDRFSAERPKGSFSTLEIQRTEQGDSAMYLCASSPPGQAVSKTQYFGPGTRLLVL.

A few counts support this clonotype. The chain links TRBV29-1 to TRBJ2-7; D is unresolved. The CDR3 has 12 amino acids. Germline V lookup: CDR1 SQVTM, CDR2 ANQGSEA. Trimming cost V 5 bases and J 3 bases, with 11 bases left between them. The CDR3 region has the DNA TGCAGCGTTCGGAAGGCCTACTACGAGCAGTACTTC. This gives the protein CSVRKAYYEQYF.